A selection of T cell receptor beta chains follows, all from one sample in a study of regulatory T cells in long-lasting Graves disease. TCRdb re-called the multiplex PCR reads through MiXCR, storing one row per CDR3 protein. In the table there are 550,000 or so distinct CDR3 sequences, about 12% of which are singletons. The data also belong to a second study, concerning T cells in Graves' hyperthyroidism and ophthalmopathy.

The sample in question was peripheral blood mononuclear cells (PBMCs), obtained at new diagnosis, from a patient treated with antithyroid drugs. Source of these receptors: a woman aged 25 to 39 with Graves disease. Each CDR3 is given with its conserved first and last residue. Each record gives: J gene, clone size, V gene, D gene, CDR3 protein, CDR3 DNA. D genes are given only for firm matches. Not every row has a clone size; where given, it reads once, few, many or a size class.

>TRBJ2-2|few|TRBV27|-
CASSLIADGELFF
TGTGCCAGCAGTTTGATCGCCGACGGGGAGCTGTTTTTT
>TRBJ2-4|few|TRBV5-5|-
CASSLAGTNIQYF
TGTGCCAGCAGCTTGGCCGGGACCAACATTCAGTACTTC
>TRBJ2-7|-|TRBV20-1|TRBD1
CSARDPPGQGFREQYF
TGCAGTGCTAGAGACCCGCCGGGACAGGGATTTCGCGAGCAGTACTTC
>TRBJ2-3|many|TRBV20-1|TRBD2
CSARRLATDTQYF
TGCAGTGCTAGAAGACTAGCCACAGATACGCAGTATTTT
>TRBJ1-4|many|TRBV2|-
CASSLAFGSYEKLFF
TGTGCCAGCAGTCTAGCCTTTGGATCTTATGAAAAACTGTTTTTT
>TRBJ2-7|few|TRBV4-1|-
CASSQIGEEQYF
TGCGCCAGCAGCCAAATTGGAGAGGAGCAGTACTTC
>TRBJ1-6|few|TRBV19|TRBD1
CASSISARGNSPLHF
TGTGCCAGTAGTATTTCGGCCAGGGGGAATTCACCCCTCCACTTT
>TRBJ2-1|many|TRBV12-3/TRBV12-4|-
CASSLRTGYNEQFF
TGTGCCAGCAGTCTGCGGACGGGTTACAATGAGCAGTTCTTC
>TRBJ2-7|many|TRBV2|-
CASSERAVPGEQYF
TGTGCCAGCAGTGAAAGGGCGGTACCGGGCGAGCAGTACTTC
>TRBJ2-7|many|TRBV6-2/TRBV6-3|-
CASSFRGSDPYEQYF
TGTGCCAGCAGTTTCAGGGGATCCGATCCCTACGAGCAGTACTTC
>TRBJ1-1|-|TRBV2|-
CASSGSNGAANTEAFF
TGTGCCAGCAGTGGTAGCAACGGGGCAGCTAACACTGAAGCTTTCTTT
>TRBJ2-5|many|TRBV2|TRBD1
CASKGAGTQTQYF
TGTGCCAGCAAGGGGGCAGGGACGCAGACCCAGTACTTC
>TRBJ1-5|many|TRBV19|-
CASRDRRNQPQHF
TGTGCCAGTAGAGACAGGAGGAATCAGCCCCAGCATTTT
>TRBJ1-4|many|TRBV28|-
CASSRGGKLFF
TGTGCCAGCAGTCGCGGCGGTAAACTGTTTTTT
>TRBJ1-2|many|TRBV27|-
CAGSLSRTDRGGYGYTF
TGTGCCGGCAGTTTATCTCGCACCGACAGAGGGGGCTATGGCTACACCTTC
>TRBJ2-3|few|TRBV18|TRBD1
CASSPIGGQGAPPDTQYF
TGTGCCAGCTCACCAATAGGGGGACAGGGGGCCCCCCCAGATACGCAGTATTTT